The rows below give T cell receptor beta chains drawn from one sample of a study of shared clonotypes between healthy human individuals. The data were produced by immunoSEQ multiplex PCR, yet TCRdb's version contains in-frame clones alone and is incomplete. The sample lists some 580,000 clones, 95% to 98% occurring once. Sequencing input: naive CD8+ T cells sorted from blood. Source of these receptors: a man aged 25-40 years in good health. Each CDR3 is given with its conserved first and last residue. D genes are given only for firm matches.

v_call,d_call,j_call,cdr3_aa,cdr3_nt
TRBV10-3,TRBD1,TRBJ2-5,CAISDPTGAHHPFLQETQYF,TGTGCCATCAGTGACCCGACAGGGGCCCATCATCCCTTCTTACAAGAGACCCAGTACTTC
TRBV19,TRBD1,TRBJ1-1,CASSWRQGGTEAFF,TGTGCCAGTAGTTGGAGACAGGGAGGTACTGAAGCTTTCTTT
TRBV13,TRBD1,TRBJ2-7,CASSWLGTGLSEQYF,TGTGCCAGCAGCTGGCTAGGGACAGGTCTCTCCGAGCAGTACTTC
TRBV7-6,.,TRBJ2-5,CASSLGESETQYF,TGTGCCAGCAGCTTGGGTGAGAGTGAGACCCAGTACTTC
TRBV28,TRBD2,TRBJ2-1,CASSSVWLAGGSSYNEQFF,TGTGCCAGCAGTTCGGTTTGGCTAGCGGGAGGGAGCTCCTACAATGAGCAGTTCTTC
TRBV7-9,.,TRBJ2-5,CASSLVAGEETQYF,TGTGCCAGCAGCTTAGTTGCAGGCGAAGAGACCCAGTACTTC
TRBV28,.,TRBJ1-1,CASNHRNMNTEAFF,TGTGCCAGCAACCACAGGAACATGAACACTGAAGCTTTCTTT
TRBV19,.,TRBJ1-5,CASKTVGGTNQPQHF,TGTGCCAGTAAGACTGTCGGTGGGACCAATCAGCCCCAGCATTTT
TRBV7-9,TRBD2,TRBJ2-1,CASSLALAGAYNEQFF,TGTGCCAGCAGCTTAGCCTTAGCGGGGGCCTACAATGAGCAGTTCTTC
TRBV27,.,TRBJ2-2,CASSLQQAVNTGELFF,TGTGCCAGCAGTTTGCAGCAGGCGGTGAACACCGGGGAGCTGTTTTTT
TRBV10-3,TRBD2,TRBJ2-1,CATDSGSADEQFF,TGTGCCACTGATAGCGGGAGTGCAGATGAGCAGTTCTTC
TRBV15,TRBD1,TRBJ2-7,CATRTGSSYEQYF,TGTGCCACCCGGACAGGGAGCTCCTACGAGCAGTACTTC